The entry below gives a single TCR beta chain sequence along with its context. This clone's antigen is unknown. No base quality information exists; no much larger clone differs at one position. Receptors were amplified or captured by the immunoSEQ multiplex PCR assay. A mixture of 60 forward primers for TCR Vbeta segments and 13 reverse primers for TCR Jbeta segments was used in the multiplex PCR. The CDR3 region of rearranged TCR beta genes was amplified from genomic DNA by a multiplex PCR assay. The Illumina HiSeq System was used to sequence the amplified TCR beta libraries as 87-base-pair reads. In the paper's pipeline: In a later analysis, tens of millions of unique TCR beta chains were counted across the roughly 610 repertoires, and around 11 million of these chains were shared by at least two donors. A nearest-neighbor algorithm error-corrected the raw reads and collapsed the reads into unique sequences, merging closely related sequences to remove PCR and sequencing errors. To assign V, D and J gene segments, CDR3 sequences were aligned to IMGT reference sequences. For a sequence to be retained, a match of at least six nucleotides to both a V gene segment and a J gene segment was required. A rearrangement was called productive if the CDR3 had no stop codons and remained in frame with V and J, and every other rearrangement was called non-productive. Following IMGT convention, CDR3 was defined as the stretch from the second conserved V-encoded cysteine up to the conserved J-encoded phenylalanine. The earlier analysis of some 600 of the donors excluded sequences that lacked an unambiguous match to a single V gene segment. In an earlier analysis of around 590 of the donors, a V segment was called functional when productive rearrangements were above 56.7%, and segregating when the standard deviation between donors exceeded 5%. To diagnose cytomegalovirus status from the catalog of TCR beta chain sequences, a statistical classification framework was built. In a later analysis, V and J genes were assigned by comparing TCR nucleotide sequences against IMGT/GENE-DB human TR gene sequences. Using the TCRdist pipeline, a later analysis assigned CDR3 sequences along with most-parsimonious VDJ recombination scenarios. In a later analysis, each TCR beta chain was defined by its CDR3 amino acid sequence together with its V-gene family, and reads lacking a unique V-gene family were excluded. In a later analysis, a few hundred highly shared, low-generation-probability nucleotide sequences were removed to address suspected cross-contamination and a sequencing artifact. In a later analysis, a clonal expansion index for each public chain was calculated from normalized within-repertoire ranks of inferred template counts. A later analysis computed generation probabilities with a VDJ recombination model fitted to out-of-frame rearrangements, and checked the results against IGoR. A later analysis scored TCR-TCR, TCR-HLA and TCR-CMV co-occurrence with hypergeometric tests, applying a repertoire-size bias correction to TCR pairs. In a later analysis, false discovery rates were estimated by permuting HLA or CMV assignments 20 times. In a later analysis, co-occurring TCRs were grouped with DBSCAN, and TCRdist sequence similarity was added when clustering was performed within HLA-allele-positive subsets. Repertoires with fewer than 30,000 or more than 120,000 public chains were left out of co-occurrence clustering, as were about five repertoires with anomalous nucleotide sharing. What TCRdb holds here is the immuneACCESS table cut down to in-frame rearrangements. Part of the clones is not present; checked against another copy, under half of the missing clones reflect an unresolved V gene, and the others are unexplained. The V and J calls and clone size were taken over from that table, and D and trimming were inferred from the DNA. This sample is represented by approximately 100,000 clones; almost 80% of them were singletons. The ten largest clonotypes hold about 4% of the sample.

The cohort consisted of 666 healthy bone marrow donors. Cohort members were all nominally healthy when sampled, although unrecorded immune exposures were likely present. The donor tested CMV seropositive and was one of the 289 seropositive cohort members. Every donor gave a peripheral blood sample, and the peripheral blood mononuclear cells from that sample were used for TCR beta sequencing. Genomic DNA extraction from the blood cell samples was performed with the Qiagen DNeasy Blood Extraction Kit. The source of the sample is a study of cytomegalovirus exposure and HLA in healthy donors (dated by TCRdb to 2017 to 2019). With respect to the entire study: An earlier analysis of roughly 500 of the donors reported about 280 Gb of sequence data and 90 million to 120 million unique TCR beta sequences obtained from around 180 million T cells. Every repertoire in the discovery cohort had been generated on one and the same sequencing platform. A later analysis re-analyzed previously published TCR beta repertoires from roughly 630 donors and added high-resolution HLA genotyping to study TCR occurrence patterns. The study aimed to test whether cataloging public T cell receptors could reveal signatures of past pathogen exposure. To predict cytomegalovirus infection status, the study combined high-throughput TCR immunosequencing, statistical association of individual TCRs with disease status, and machine learning. HLA typing covered class I and class II loci at four-digit resolution. In a later genetic analysis, genome-wide SNP genotypes for about 55% of the 666 donors were used, and that subset was treated as a discovery cohort. Rather than drawing on any new phenotypic data, the later analysis identified candidate immune exposures from TCR beta sequences and the way those sequences occurred across donors. Across about 370 genotyped donors of the cohort, an average of about 220,000 unique TCR beta nucleotide sequences per donor were sequenced, and around 20% of those sequences were non-productive. Donor age, sex, ethnicity and CMV serostatus were compiled together with the repertoire data. About 300 gigabases of sequencing data and approximately 80 million unique TCR sequences were included in an early release covering about 600 HLA-typed donors. Among the approximately 430 genotyped donors, 75% to 90% belonged to the genetic ancestry cluster associated with self-reported Caucasian donors. An earlier analysis of 500 to 650 of the donors applied high-throughput TCR beta sequencing to assess whether each TCR beta V gene segment acted as functional or pseudogenic. The study profiled the T cell repertoires of 550 to 700 subjects by immunosequencing and related them to cytomegalovirus serostatus. Typing coverage varied by locus: roughly 629-640 donors for A, B, C, DRB1 and DQB1; roughly 500 for DQA1; about 590 for DPA1; 450 to 480 for DPB1. A separate validation cohort of 100 to 150 different subjects was used in addition to the roughly 700-subject first cohort. Five DR-DQ haplotypes were treated as single units for association and clustering because of strong linkage in the cohort. Overall study outcomes, separate from this receptor: When HLA alleles, especially DR and DQ, strongly co-occurred, attributing TCR associations to individual alleles was difficult. Because HLA typing was unavailable for some donors at each locus, only the typed subset was used in association tests. According to a later genetic analysis, donors in an Asian-associated ancestry cluster had fewer N-insertions in productive TCRs than the approximately 700-donor mean. In this cohort, only TCR beta chains were sequenced, and detectable features were limited by the absence of alpha or paired-chain data. Immune exposure information for the cohort was limited to CMV serostatus. Because counts were too low, fewer than 20 rarely observed V segments, including chromosome 9 orphons, were excluded from the earlier analysis of about 500 of the donors. In a later genetic analysis, a missense DCLRE1C variant was associated with V-gene and J-gene trimming of TCR beta chains, and the association was replicated in an independent cohort. A later analysis associated about 18,000 TCR beta sequences with specific HLA alleles at a false discovery rate of 0.05. Correlated functional status among segregating V segments might be attributable to linkage disequilibrium, but an unknown experimental factor could not be ruled out. Broadly in line with IMGT annotations, most TCR beta V segments showed up in productive rearrangements about 87% or about 30% of the time in an earlier analysis of around 550 of the donors. A further reported finding was that TCR beta sequences accurately predicted the HLA-A and HLA-B alleles for most subjects in the first cohort. In a later analysis, HLA-associated TCR beta chains were found to be more clonally expanded and to have lower generation probabilities than equally common non-associated chains. Roughly uniform sequencing depth across donors was assumed in presence/absence analyses, although this assumption may not hold. In a later analysis, most CMV-associated TCR beta chains were found to appear HLA-restricted, with HLA associations seemingly driven largely by CMV exposure. A few of the identified cytomegalovirus-associated TCR beta chains were confirmed in vitro to be specific for cytomegalovirus antigens. The authors suggested that the approach could potentially be generalized to other disease states and immunological phenotypes. A later analysis reported that several top co-occurrence clusters appeared linked to parvovirus B19, influenza, CMV and Epstein-Barr virus. Most TCR sequences were seen in very few donors, while some public TCRs were found in many individuals. In the study, approximately 150 TCR beta chains were listed as associated with cytomegalovirus. According to a later analysis, TCR association rates differed among HLA loci, with DRB1 alleles showing the most associated TCRs and HLA-C alleles showing the fewest. Cytomegalovirus status was reported to be diagnosed by the classifier with high specificity and sensitivity in both the original and validation cohorts. A cluster of highly shared sequence variants was judged likely to be a technical artifact of the sequencing pipeline.

The sequence was collected from a man between 50 and 59 years old in good health and CMV-seropositive. The sample taken for sequencing was PBMCs.

The sequenced DNA: TGTGCCAGCAGTTCGGGACTAGCGGGAGGATCCTACGAGCAGTACTTC. It translates as CASSSGLAGGSYEQYF. The V and J segments used are TRBV6-5 and TRBJ2-7, with 15 bases aligning to TRBD2. From V the trimming removes 4 bases and from J it removes 1 base, while the gene matches leave 2 bases of the junction unaccounted for. Looking up the germline V gene yields CDR1 MNHEY and CDR2 SVGAGI. From its cysteine to its phenylalanine, the CDR3 spans 16 amino acids. Only the CDR3 portion is preserved as DNA: 48 bases, with reading frame beginning at the first base.